Detailed here is one T cell receptor beta chain. Its antigen is still unknown. This sample stems from a study of post-analysis software for immune sequencing data. Germline CDR1 reads SGHRS; CDR2 reads YFSETQ. The CDR3 length is 15 residues. V was pared by 1 base and J by 6 bases, with 8 bases of the junction left unmatched. Incorporated into the TCR beta cDNA libraries were unique molecular identifiers, which served to reduce PCR and sequencing biases. TCRdb analysed the PCR reads with MiXCR anew, one entry per CDR3 protein. This table holds 450,000 to 650,000 distinct CDR3 sequences, 44% found once. Study-wide results and limits: TRBV5-6, TRBV5-1 and TRBV20-1 belonged to a set of a handful of TRBV segments that were more frequent in patients than controls. Among multiple sclerosis patients, normalized Chao1 diversity was significantly below that of controls.

The sequence came from a girl aged 5-17 years with multiple sclerosis. The sample was blood. The chain combines TRBV5-1 with TRBJ1-2; 8 bases line up with TRBD1. The CDR3 here is CASSLRGSTGDGYTF. Written as DNA, the CDR3 is TGCGCCAGCAGCTTGCGCGGATCGACAGGGGATGGCTACACCTTC.